The 27 T cell receptor beta chains listed next were all sequenced from one sample in a study of blood T cell repertoires in COVID-19 (TCRdb year 2020). The method was the immunoSEQ multiplex PCR assay. Imported from immuneACCESS, the table was reduced by TCRdb to in-frame sequences with V and J called. These copies leave out some clones; in studies compared against another copy, an unresolved V gene accounts for under half, and the cause of the remainder is not known. The sample data list around 19,000 clones, and 91% of these were observed just once. About 4.1% of the sample goes to the ten largest clones. The sequencing sample was made of peripheral blood. These receptors all stem from a human donor in a cohort sampled during active COVID-19.

The rearrangement joins TRBV7-2 to TRBJ2-1, with TRBD2 matching 10 bases. Germline CDR1 and CDR2: SGHTA and FQGNSA. This CDR3 is 15 amino acids long. The V segment lost 7 bases and the J segment 4 bases; nucleotides outside the gene matches: 7. CDR3 in DNA: TGTGCCAGCACTTCAAGGACTAGCGGTTACAATGAGCAGTTCTTC. Protein sequence: CASTSRTSGYNEQFF.

This clone was seen more than once but under ten times. This specimen includes other DNA sequences encoding the same CDR3. The chain links TRBV7-2 to TRBJ2-7, with 9 positions matching TRBD2. With 4 bases clipped from V and 9 bases from J, the junction kept 10 bases outside the gene matches. The germline gives CDR1 SGHTA, CDR2 FQGNSA. This CDR3 is 14 amino acids long. The DNA for the CDR3 is TGTGCCAGCAGCTCGGGGACTAGCATGGGTTGGCAGTACTTC. Translated, it gives CASSSGTSMGWQYF.

This chain links TRBV2 with TRBJ2-2, with 7 nucleotides matching TRBD2. The CDR3 runs to 15 residues. Per the germline V gene, CDR1 is SNHLY and CDR2 is FYNNEI. V lost 5 bases and J lost 3; bases outside the gene matches: 6. The CDR3 sequence is CASSHRDYYTGELFF. CDR3 bases: TGTGCCAGCAGTCACCGGGACTACTACACCGGGGAGCTGTTTTTT.

The V call is TRBV2, the J call TRBJ2-3; TRBD2 is a possible D gene (6 bases). V was trimmed by 3 bases and J by 0 bases, leaving 10 bases between them. CDR1 SNHLY and CDR2 FYNNEI come from the germline V gene. The CDR3 is 15 amino acids. CDR3 protein: CASSELAFSTDTQYF. The CDR3 nucleotides are TGTGCCAGCAGTGAGCTAGCGTTCAGCACAGATACGCAGTATTTT.

The rearrangement links TRBV7-3 to TRBJ2-3; 7 nucleotides match TRBD2. Germline trimming cut 5 bases from V and 1 base from J; bases unmatched to any gene: 12. The CDR3 consists of 17 residues. Germline CDR1 reads SGHTA; CDR2 reads FQGTGA. CDR3 region: CASSPRGGRGGTDTQYF. The CDR3 DNA sequence: TGTGCCAGCAGCCCACGGGGTGGGAGGGGAGGCACAGATACGCAGTATTTT.

The chain combines TRBV7-3 with TRBJ2-2; 8 nucleotides match TRBD1. CDR1 is SGHTA, CDR2 FQGTGA, per germline. This CDR3 comprises 16 residues. Unmatched junction bases numbered 7, after V lost 2 bases and J lost 5 bases. Written as DNA, the CDR3 is TGTGCCAGCAGCTTACAGGGGGCGAGGGGAACCGGGGAGCTGTTTTTT. It yields the protein CASSLQGARGTGELFF.

This chain connects TRBV6-5 to TRBJ2-2; D is unclear. V was cut by 7 bases and J by 6 bases, with 6 bases left in between. Germline V gene sequence: CDR1 MNHEY, CDR2 SVGAGI. CDR3 length: 11 amino acids. CDR3 region: CASTYAGELFF. As DNA, the CDR3 is TGTGCCAGCACCTACGCCGGGGAGCTGTTTTTT.

This chain uses TRBV19 with TRBJ2-2; 8 bases align to TRBD1. Germline CDR1 LNHDA, CDR2 SQIVND (reference sequence). CDR3 length equals 15 residues. V gave up 6 bases and J gave up 2 bases; unmatched junction bases: 5. The CDR3 DNA reads TGTGCCAGTAGCCTGGGACAGGCAAACACCGGGGAGCTGTTTTTT. Its translation is CASSLGQANTGELFF. Full variable domain (missing parts from reference TRBV19 and TRBJ2-2): DGGITQSPKYLFRKEGQNVTLSCEQNLNHDAMYWYRQDPGQGLRLIYYSQIVNDFQKGDIAEGYSVSREKKESFPLTVTSAQKNPTAFYLCASSLGQANTGELFFGEGSRLTVL.

The J gene is TRBJ2-3, the V gene TRBV18; the match to TRBD2 covers 7 bases. Trimming removed 10 bases from V and 1 base from J; junction bases left unmatched: 5. The CDR3 covers 13 residues. Germline V CDR1 and CDR2: KGHSH, LQKENI. This chain's CDR3 is CAIGAGGTDTQYF. The CDR3 coding sequence is TGTGCCATCGGTGCGGGGGGCACAGATACGCAGTATTTT.

The chain joins TRBV18 to TRBJ1-4; D gene uncertain. V lost 2 bases and J 6 bases, leaving 7 bases between the germline ends. Germline values: CDR1 KGHSH, CDR2 LQKENI. The CDR3 covers 13 residues. The CDR3 spells CASSPGLDEKLFF. CDR3 in DNA: TGTGCCAGCTCACCAGGGCTTGATGAAAAACTGTTTTTT.

The rearrangement links TRBV12-5 to TRBJ1-1; D gene ambiguous. The CDR3 sequence is 15 residues long. From germline, CDR1 is LGHNT and CDR2 FRNRAP. V lost 3 bases, J lost 0 bases, and 11 bases lay in between. The CDR3 sequence is CASGLGGRMNTEAFF. CDR3 DNA sequence: TGTGCTAGTGGTTTAGGTGGCAGGATGAACACTGAAGCTTTCTTT. Supplemented by reference TRBV12-5 and TRBJ1-1, the full variable domain reads DARVTQTPRHKVTEMGQEVTMRCQPILGHNTVFWYRQTMMQGLELLAYFRNRAPLDDSGMPKDRFSAEMPDATLATLKIQPSEPRDSAVYFCASGLGGRMNTEAFFGQGTRLTVV.

V is TRBV3-1 (or the pseudogene TRBV3-2) and J is TRBJ1-1; perhaps TRBD1 as D (5 bases). From germline, CDR1 is LGHDT and CDR2 YNNKEL (reference sequence). The germline V and J ends were trimmed by 1 base and 6 bases, with 21 bases remaining between them. The CDR3 covers 17 residues. CDR3 in amino acids: CASSQAPRTGGVPEAFF. CDR3 DNA: TGTGCCAGCAGCCAAGCCCCCCGCACGGGAGGGGTTCCTGAAGCTTTCTTT.

The rearrangement links TRBV4-3 to TRBJ2-2; 9 positions match TRBD2. The CDR3 has 15 residues. Germline assignment: CDR1 LGHNA and CDR2 YSLEER. V trimming: 4 bases; J trimming: 2 bases; junction bases outside the gene matches: 2. The CDR3 coding sequence is TGCGCCAGCAGCCCCGGGACTAGCAACACCGGGGAGCTGTTTTTT. Translation gives CASSPGTSNTGELFF.

This rearrangement joins TRBV9 to TRBJ2-3; 7 nucleotides align to TRBD2. The CDR3 is 14 residues long. CDR1 is SGDLS and CDR2 is YYNGEE in the germline V gene. After removal of 0 bases from V and 4 bases from J, the junction contained 2 bases not matched to a gene. The CDR3 loop is CASSVGLAADTQYF. The CDR3 bases are TGTGCCAGCAGCGTAGGACTAGCAGCAGATACGCAGTATTTT.

The CDR3 region is CASSQWTGLAKNIQYF. CDR3 bases: TGTGCCAGCAGTCAATGGACAGGGCTGGCCAAAAACATTCAGTACTTC. The chain couples TRBV27 to TRBJ2-4, with 8 bases matching TRBD1. The ends lost 5 bases at V and 1 base at J; junction bases unmatched: 7. The germline gives CDR1 MNHEY, CDR2 SMNVEV (reference sequence). CDR3 length: 16 amino acids.

This chain joins TRBV4-3 and TRBJ2-3; 13 bases fit TRBD2. V dropped 3 bases and J dropped 0; count of bases not matched to a gene: 9. CDR3 size: 19 residues. Germline CDR1 and CDR2: LGHNA and YSLEER. CDR3 sequence (DNA): TGCGCCAGCAGCCAGCTTACTAGCGGGGGGGTTGGTAGCACAGATACGCAGTATTTT. Translated: CASSQLTSGGVGSTDTQYF.

The chain employs TRBV2 and TRBJ2-2, with TRBD2 as a possible D gene (5 bases). Germline V gene data show CDR1 as SNHLY and CDR2 as FYNNEI. The CDR3 consists of 19 residues. V lost 3 bases and J lost 0, with 20 bases in between. CDR3 bases: TGTGCCAGCAGTGACATACTCATCTTTAGCGAACCGAACACCGGGGAGCTGTTTTTT. Amino acid sequence: CASSDILIFSEPNTGELFF.

Here the CDR3 reads CASSFFSGGEETQYF. As DNA, the CDR3 is TGCGCCAGCAGCTTCTTTTCAGGGGGCGAGGAGACCCAGTACTTC. The chain is built from TRBV5-1 and TRBJ2-5, with TRBD1 matching 8 bases. V was clipped by 2 bases and J by 5 bases; unmatched bases: 8. Germline values: CDR1 SGHRS, CDR2 YFSETQ. CDR3 length: 15 amino acids. Filled out from reference TRBV5-1 and TRBJ2-5, the complete variable domain reads KAGVTQTPRYLIKTRGQQVTLSCSPISGHRSVSWYQQTPGQGLQFLFEYFSETQRNKGNFPGRFSGRQFSNSRSEMNVSTLELGDSALYLCASSFFSGGEETQYFGPGTRLLVL.

V usage is TRBV11-3 and J usage is TRBJ2-7; D may be TRBD1 (7 bases). This CDR3 spans 13 amino acids. Trimming stripped 4 bases from V and 3 bases from J, with 10 bases between. Germline CDR1 SGHNT, CDR2 YENEEA. CDR3 nucleotide sequence: TGTGCCAGCAGCTGGAGGGACAGCTACGAGCAGTACGTC. It yields the protein CASSWRDSYEQYV.

The chain combines TRBV7-2 with TRBJ2-5, with TRBD2 identical over 10 bases. The J segment lost 4 bases and the V segment lost 2 bases, leaving 7 bases of the junction unmatched. Germline V CDR1 and CDR2: SGHTA, FQGNSA. The CDR3 has 16 amino acids. This CDR3 is CASSLNPRLAGETQYF. CDR3 DNA: TGTGCCAGCAGCTTAAACCCTAGACTAGCGGGAGAGACCCAGTACTTC.

V usage is TRBV11-2 and J usage is TRBJ2-2; TRBD2 aligns across 8 bases. V lost 7 bases to trimming and J lost 4 bases; unmatched junction nucleotides: 8. Germline V lookup: CDR1 SGHAT, CDR2 FQNNGV. This CDR3 spans 15 amino acids. CDR3: CASTLRRGATGELFF. The CDR3 DNA sequence: TGTGCCAGCACCCTCAGGCGGGGGGCCACCGGGGAGCTGTTTTTT.

This clone appeared a single time. The V call is TRBV19, the J call TRBJ2-5; D possibly corresponds to TRBD2 (5 bases). Per germline, CDR1 LNHDA and CDR2 SQIVND (reference sequence). This CDR3 contains 14 residues. V lost 4 bases to trimming and J lost 1 base, with 10 bases between them. CDR3 DNA: TGTGCCAGTAGTACACTAGGACTCCAAGAGACCCAGTACTTC. Amino acid sequence: CASSTLGLQETQYF.

The rearrangement links TRBV28 to TRBJ2-2; D gene uncertain. Germline V gives CDR1 MDHEN, CDR2 SYDVKM. The CDR3 is 16 residues long. Trimming took 1 base from V and 1 from J, leaving 10 bases between them. The CDR3 nucleotides read TGTGCCAGCAGTTTATTAGCACCACAGAACACCGGGGAGCTGTTTTTT. This sequence encodes CASSLLAPQNTGELFF.

This clone came up once. This chain uses TRBV7-2 with TRBJ2-1; 8 nucleotides agree with TRBD1. Germline V lookup: CDR1 SGHTA, CDR2 FQGNSA. This CDR3 is 16 amino acids long. Trimming cost V 6 bases and J 3 bases; bases outside gene matches: 10. CDR3 protein: CASSPSRDRNYNEQFF. The CDR3 DNA is TGTGCCAGCAGTCCCTCCCGGGACAGGAACTACAATGAGCAGTTCTTC.

The genes are TRBV27 and TRBJ1-6; the match to TRBD1 covers 9 bases. Germline V gene lookup returns CDR1 MNHEY and CDR2 SMNVEV (reference sequence). The CDR3 is 14 residues long. Trimming cost V 6 bases and J 7 bases; bases outside gene matches: 4. The CDR3 DNA follows: TGTGCCAGCAGGACCGGGACAGGGAATTCACCCCTCCACTTT. It is translated as CASRTGTGNSPLHF.

V usage is TRBV9 and J usage is TRBJ1-2, with D possibly being TRBD1 (6 bases). With 3 bases removed from V and 2 bases from J, the gap between germline ends came to 11 bases. Germline CDR1 and CDR2: SGDLS and YYNGEE. The CDR3 totals 14 residues. CDR3 in amino acids: CASSEQGENYGYTF. The CDR3 DNA reads TGTGCCAGCAGCGAACAGGGTGAGAACTATGGCTACACCTTC. The whole variable domain, filled in from reference TRBV9 and TRBJ1-2, reads DSGVTQTPKHLITATGQRVTLRCSPRSGDLSVYWYQQSLDQGLQFLIQYYNGEERAKGNILERFSAQQFPDLHSELNLSSLELGDSALYFCASSEQGENYGYTFGSGTRLTVV.

This chain connects TRBV6-6 to TRBJ1-1, with D uncertain. Trimming stripped 5 bases from V and 1 base from J, with 14 bases between. Germline lookup yields CDR1 MNHNY and CDR2 SVGAGI (reference sequence). The length of the CDR3 is 15 residues. The DNA for the CDR3 is TGTGCCAGCAGTCCCTCGTTACGGGAGAACACTGAAGCTTTCTTT. This codes for CASSPSLRENTEAFF.